The 5 T cell receptor beta chains below come from one sample, sequenced in a study of cytomegalovirus exposure and HLA in healthy donors (dated by TCRdb to the late 2010s). The protocol used for the library was the immunoSEQ multiplex PCR assay. A mixture of 60 forward primers for TCR Vbeta segments and 13 reverse primers for TCR Jbeta segments was used in the multiplex PCR. The table was pulled from immuneACCESS by TCRdb, which kept in-frame rearrangements only. Such tables lose some clones; where checked, under half of the loss comes from unresolved V genes, and the rest has no known cause. This sample holds roughly 110,000 clones; around 66% were observed only once. Roughly 8.7% of the sample is held by the ten biggest clonotypes. Sequenced: PBMCs. These receptors were collected from a man between 18 and 35 years old in good health and CMV-seropositive.

The V gene is TRBV5-1, the J gene TRBJ2-1; 13 nucleotides line up with TRBD2. The CDR3 totals 18 residues. Per germline, CDR1 SGHRS and CDR2 YFSETQ. J gave up 4 bases and V 2 bases, and 9 bases lay outside the gene matches. CDR3 protein: CASSFTSGGGRIYNEQFF. CDR3 DNA: TGCGCCAGCAGCTTTACTAGCGGGGGGGGTCGGATATACAATGAGCAGTTCTTC.

This clone was seen only a few times. The chain uses TRBV9 and TRBJ1-3; no definite D call. Between the trimmed V and J ends, which lost 2 bases and 1 base, there was a span of 10 bases. This CDR3 spans 15 amino acids. Germline CDR1 reads SGDLS; CDR2 reads YYNGEE. CDR3: CASSVQAGSGNTIYF. In nucleotides, the CDR3 is TGTGCCAGCAGCGTGCAGGCTGGGTCTGGAAACACCATATATTTT.

The V gene is TRBV28, the J gene TRBJ2-5; 11 nucleotides match TRBD1. Germline-derived CDR1 and CDR2 are MDHEN and SYDVKM. V shed 8 bases, J shed 5 bases, and the junction held 1 base outside the gene matches. The CDR3 length is 12 residues. DNA of the CDR3: TGTGCCAGCGGGACAGGGGGGGAGACCCAGTACTTC. Its translation is CASGTGGETQYF.

This clone was recorded many times. This chain joins TRBV6-4 and TRBJ2-1; D is unresolved. The V end was cut by 0 bases, the J end by 1 base, with 7 bases between. The CDR3 runs to 15 residues. Germline V gives CDR1 MRHNA, CDR2 SNTAGT. In DNA, the CDR3 is TGTGCCAGCAGTGACTCGAGGTTTTCCTACAATGAGCAGTTCTTC. Amino acids: CASSDSRFSYNEQFF.

The chain has TRBV6-5 and TRBJ1-5; D possibly corresponds to TRBD1 (6 bases). The V gene lost 2 bases and the J gene lost 4 bases, with 12 bases spanning the gap. The CDR3 has 15 amino acids. Germline V gene sequence: CDR1 MNHEY, CDR2 SVGAGI. The CDR3 reads CASSYDRNSNQPQHF. Here the CDR3 DNA reads TGTGCCAGCAGTTACGACAGGAATTCAAATCAGCCCCAGCATTTT.